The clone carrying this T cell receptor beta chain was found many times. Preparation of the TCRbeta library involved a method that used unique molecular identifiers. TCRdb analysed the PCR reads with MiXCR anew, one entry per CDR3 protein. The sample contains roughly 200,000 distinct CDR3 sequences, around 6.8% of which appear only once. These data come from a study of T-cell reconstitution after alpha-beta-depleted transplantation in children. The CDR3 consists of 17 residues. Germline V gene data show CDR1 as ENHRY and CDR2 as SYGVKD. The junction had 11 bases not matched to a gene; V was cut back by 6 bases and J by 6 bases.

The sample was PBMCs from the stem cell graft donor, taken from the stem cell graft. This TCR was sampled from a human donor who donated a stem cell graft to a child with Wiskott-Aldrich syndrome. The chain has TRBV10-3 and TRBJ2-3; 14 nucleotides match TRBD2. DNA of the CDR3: TGTGCCATCAGGGCTACGGGACTAGCGGGAGAGGCGGATACGCAGTATTTT. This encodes CAIRATGLAGEADTQYF.